Here is one T cell receptor (beta chain) with its context. TCRdb's copy holds only in-frame clones and misses some; the assay was immunoSEQ multiplex PCR. Observed are tens of thousands of clones, no singletons, with the top ten taking almost 4.5%. The data stem from a study of T cell clonality in common variable immunodeficiency. The sample comprised peripheral blood mononuclear cells. The receptor was derived from a person between 18 and 69 years old in good health.

The CDR3 sequence is CASSQDSNYGYTF. The sequenced CDR3 bases are TGTGCCAGCAGCCAAGACAGTAACTATGGC. The chain couples TRBV11-3 to TRBJ1-2; a weak D match, TRBD1 (5 bases). The read ends 3 residues shy of where the CDR3 ends; the end is completed using the germline J gene. Trimming stripped 5 bases from V and 1 base from J, with 8 bases between. Looked up from germline, CDR1 is SGHNT and CDR2 is YENEEA. The CDR3 loop spans 13 amino acids. Full variable domain (remainder filled in from reference TRBV11-3 and TRBJ1-2): EAGVVQSPRYKIIEKKQPVAFWCNPISGHNTLYWYLQNLGQGPELLIRYENEEAVDDSQLPKDRFSAERLKGVDSTLKIQPAELGDSAVYLCASSQDSNYGYTFGSGTRLTVV.